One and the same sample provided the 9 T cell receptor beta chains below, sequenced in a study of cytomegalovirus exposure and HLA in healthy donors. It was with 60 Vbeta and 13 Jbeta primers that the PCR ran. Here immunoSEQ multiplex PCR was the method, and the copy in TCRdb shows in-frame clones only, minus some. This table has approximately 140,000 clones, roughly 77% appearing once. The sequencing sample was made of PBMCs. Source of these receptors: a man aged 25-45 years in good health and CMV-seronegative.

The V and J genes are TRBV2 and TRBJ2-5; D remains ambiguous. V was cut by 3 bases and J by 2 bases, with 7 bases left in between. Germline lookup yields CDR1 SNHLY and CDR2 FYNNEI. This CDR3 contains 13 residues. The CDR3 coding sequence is TGTGCCAGCAGTGATGTTAGACAAGAGACCCAGTACTTC. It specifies CASSDVRQETQYF. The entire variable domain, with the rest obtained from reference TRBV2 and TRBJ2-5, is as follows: EPEVTQTPSHQVTQMGQEVILRCVPISNHLYFYWYRQILGQKVEFLVSFYNNEISEKSEIFDDQFSVERPDGSNFTLKIRSTKLEDSAMYFCASSDVRQETQYFGPGTRLLVL.

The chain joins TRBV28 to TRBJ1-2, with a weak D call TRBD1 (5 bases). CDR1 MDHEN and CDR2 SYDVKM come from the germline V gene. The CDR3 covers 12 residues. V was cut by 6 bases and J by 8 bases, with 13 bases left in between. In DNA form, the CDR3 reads TGTGCCAGCAGCCCTCAGGGAGGCGGCTACACCTTC. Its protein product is CASSPQGGGYTF.

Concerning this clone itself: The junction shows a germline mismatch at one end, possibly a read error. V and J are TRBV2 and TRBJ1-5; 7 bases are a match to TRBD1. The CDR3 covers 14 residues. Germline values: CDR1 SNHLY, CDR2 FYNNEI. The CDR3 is CASSPDRVGQPQNF. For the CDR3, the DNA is TGTGCCAGCAGCCCCGACAGGGTAGGACAGCCCCAGAATTTT.

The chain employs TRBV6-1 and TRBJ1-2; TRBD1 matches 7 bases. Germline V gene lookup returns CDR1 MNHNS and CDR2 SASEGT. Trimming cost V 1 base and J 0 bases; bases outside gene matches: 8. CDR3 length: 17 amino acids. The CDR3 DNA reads TGTGCCAGCAGTGAAGGCCCCGGCGGGACAGCTAACTATGGCTACACCTTC. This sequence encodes CASSEGPGGTANYGYTF.

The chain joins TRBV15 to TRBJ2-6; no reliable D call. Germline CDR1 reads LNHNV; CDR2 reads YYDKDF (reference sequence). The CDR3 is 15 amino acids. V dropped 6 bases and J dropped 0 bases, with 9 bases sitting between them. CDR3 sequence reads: CATRGSHSGANVLTF. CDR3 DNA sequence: TGTGCCACCAGGGGCAGCCACTCTGGGGCCAACGTCCTGACTTTC.

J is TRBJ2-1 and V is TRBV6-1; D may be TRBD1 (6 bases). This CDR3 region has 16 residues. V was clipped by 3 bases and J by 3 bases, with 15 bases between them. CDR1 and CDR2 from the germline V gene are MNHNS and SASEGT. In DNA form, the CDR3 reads TGTGCCAGCAGTGACGCAGCATCAGGGGTCTACAATGAGCAGTTCTTC. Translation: CASSDAASGVYNEQFF.

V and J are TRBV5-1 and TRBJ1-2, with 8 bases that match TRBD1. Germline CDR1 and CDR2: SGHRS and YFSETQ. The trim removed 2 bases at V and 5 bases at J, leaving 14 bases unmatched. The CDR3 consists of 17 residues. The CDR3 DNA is TGCGCCAGCAGCTTAGGAGGGACAGGAGAGATCGGTTATGGCTACACCTTC. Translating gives CASSLGGTGEIGYGYTF.

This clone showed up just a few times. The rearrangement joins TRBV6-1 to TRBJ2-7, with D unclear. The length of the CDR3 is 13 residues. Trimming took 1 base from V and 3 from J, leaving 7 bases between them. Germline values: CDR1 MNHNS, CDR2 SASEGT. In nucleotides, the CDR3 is TGTGCCAGCAGTGAAGGGCAGGTCTACGAGCAGTACTTC. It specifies CASSEGQVYEQYF.

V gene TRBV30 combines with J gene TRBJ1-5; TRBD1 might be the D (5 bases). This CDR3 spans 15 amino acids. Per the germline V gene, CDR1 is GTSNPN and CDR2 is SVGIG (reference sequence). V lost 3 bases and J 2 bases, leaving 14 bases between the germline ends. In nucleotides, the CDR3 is TGTGCCTGGAGCGCGGACACTTTGGGCAATCAGCCCCAGCATTTT. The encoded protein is CAWSADTLGNQPQHF.